Shown below are 32 T cell receptor beta chains from a single sample sequenced in a study of CD8+CD57+ T cells in acquired aplastic anemia. Before being chosen for sequencing, patients had shown CD8+CD57+ cell expansion by flow cytometry. Both TCR beta VDJ combination and CDR3 sequence profiling were carried out. Genomic DNA was the template for this profiling. From the reads, TCRdb called clonotypes with MiXCR, one entry per CDR3 protein. The sample yields under 200,000 distinct CDR3 sequences, more than 45% seen once. The source material was sorted CD4+, CD8+, or CD8+CD57+ T cells (not recorded which) from PBMCs. All receptors derive from a human donor with aplastic anemia.

This clonotype has a single count. V and J are TRBV7-3 and TRBJ2-7, with TRBD1 matching 9 bases. The CDR3 spans 17 residues. CDR1 and CDR2 from the germline V gene are SGHTA and FQGTGA. Trimming cost V 2 bases and J 2 bases; bases outside gene matches: 10. CDR3 coding DNA: TGTGCCAGCAGCTTACCGCCCCCCGGGACAGGGACCTACGAGCAGTACTTC. Translating gives CASSLPPPGTGTYEQYF. Combining the CDR3 with reference TRBV7-3 and TRBJ2-7 gives the whole variable domain GAGVSQTPSNKVTEKGKYVELRCDPISGHTALYWYRQSLGQGPEFLIYFQGTGAADDSGLPNDRFFAVRPEGSVSTLKIQRTERGDSAVYLCASSLPPPGTGTYEQYFGPGTRLTVT.

The rearrangement uses TRBV20-1 and TRBJ2-3; 13 positions agree with TRBD2. Germline V CDR1 and CDR2: DFQATT, SNEGSKA (reference sequence). Losses at the gene ends were 1 base for V and 0 bases for J; bases not matched to a gene: 10. The CDR3 contains 19 residues. CDR3 DNA: TGCAGTGCTAGAGCCCTACTAGCGGGGGGGCATGCTAGCACAGATACGCAGTATTTT. Protein product: CSARALLAGGHASTDTQYF.

This clonotype was seen many times. The rearrangement uses TRBV7-6 and TRBJ2-1, with 12 bases matching TRBD2. Germline V gives CDR1 SGHVS, CDR2 FNYEAQ. V shed 2 bases and J 7 bases; nucleotides not matched to a gene: 6. The CDR3 totals 16 residues. DNA for the CDR3: TGTGCCAGCAGCTTACTAGCGGGAGGGCCTAGTAATGAGCAGTTCTTC. It is translated as CASSLLAGGPSNEQFF.

This clonotype has a single count. The rearrangement joins TRBV10-3 to TRBJ2-1; 8 nucleotides match TRBD1. This CDR3 contains 14 residues. The trim removed 7 bases at V and 3 bases at J, leaving 5 bases unmatched. Germline V CDR1 and CDR2: ENHRY, SYGVKD. Here the CDR3 reads CAITRGQGYNEQFF. The CDR3 DNA follows: TGTGCCATCACTCGTGGACAGGGCTACAATGAGCAGTTCTTC.

This clonotype was recorded at least ten times. The V gene is TRBV12-3 or TRBV12-4, the J gene TRBJ1-5; D remains ambiguous. The CDR3 is 10 amino acids. Trimming pared 8 bases from V and 7 bases from J, leaving 6 bases between. CDR3 residues: CASGRQPQHF. CDR3 DNA: TGTGCCAGCGGAAGACAGCCCCAGCATTTT.

This clonotype was observed many times. The rearrangement uses TRBV19 and TRBJ2-5, with 7 nucleotides matching TRBD2. This CDR3 region has 15 residues. Germline loops: CDR1 LNHDA, CDR2 SQIVND (reference sequence). Trimming at V came to 3 bases and at J to 2 bases, leaving 6 bases not matched to a gene. The DNA of the CDR3 is TGTGCCAGTAGTATGGCGGGAGTAGGGCAAGAGACCCAGTACTTC. As protein: CASSMAGVGQETQYF.

This clonotype was seen only a few times. The chain is built from TRBV27 and TRBJ1-4; no definite D call. Germline V gene lookup returns CDR1 MNHEY and CDR2 SMNVEV (reference sequence). The V gene lost 0 bases and the J gene lost 8 bases, with 10 bases spanning the gap. This CDR3 spans 14 amino acids. CDR3 nucleotide sequence: TGTGCCAGCAGTTTATCGTGGGGTGGGGAAAAACTGTTTTTT. This encodes CASSLSWGGEKLFF.

This clonotype has at least ten counts. The chain's CDR3 is CASSQNDRENEKLFF. CDR3 DNA: TGTGCCAGCAGCCAAAACGACAGGGAGAATGAAAAACTGTTTTTT. The rearrangement links TRBV4-2 to TRBJ1-4; 7 bases line up with TRBD1. Germline trimming cut 2 bases from V and 5 bases from J; bases unmatched to any gene: 5. Germline V gene data show CDR1 as LGHNA and CDR2 as YNFKEQ. The CDR3 extends over 15 amino acids.

This clonotype was recorded at least ten times. CDR3 in DNA: TGTGCCAGTAGTTCCCTCTTGGCCGAAAGCAATCAGCCCCAGCATTTT. It is translated as CASSSLLAESNQPQHF. The J gene is TRBJ1-5, the V gene TRBV19; no reliable D call. V was shortened by 5 bases and J by 1 base, with 15 bases between the two germline ends. Germline V gene sequence: CDR1 LNHDA, CDR2 SQIVND (reference sequence). The CDR3 is 16 amino acids.

This clonotype was recorded many times. The chain couples TRBV6-1 to TRBJ1-3; 9 bases fit TRBD1. Per the germline V gene, CDR1 is MNHNS and CDR2 is SASEGT. V shed 5 bases and J 0 bases; nucleotides not matched to a gene: 2. This CDR3 contains 15 residues. CDR3 region: CASSPDRGSGNTIYF. DNA for the CDR3: TGTGCCAGCAGTCCGGACAGGGGCTCTGGAAACACCATATATTTT.

V is TRBV27 and J is TRBJ2-1; tentatively, D is TRBD1 (5 bases). This CDR3 contains 15 residues. V lost 2 bases to trimming and J lost 2 bases, with 10 bases between them. From germline, CDR1 is MNHEY and CDR2 SMNVEV (reference sequence). CDR3 protein: CASSLGAVPYNEQFF. The CDR3 coding sequence is TGTGCCAGCAGTTTAGGGGCAGTCCCCTACAATGAGCAGTTCTTC.

At least ten counts were recorded for this clonotype. The gene calls are TRBV5-6 and TRBJ1-5, with TRBD1 matching over 8 bases. In germline, CDR1 is SGHDT, CDR2 YYEEEE. The CDR3 totals 16 residues. V was pared by 5 bases and J by 0 bases, with 7 bases of the junction left unmatched. The CDR3 region is CASSDRTGNSNQPQHF. The CDR3 nucleotides are TGTGCCAGCAGTGATAGGACAGGGAATAGCAATCAGCCCCAGCATTTT. The complete variable domain, with remaining parts taken from reference TRBV5-6 and TRBJ1-5, reads DAGVTQSPTHLIKTRGQQVTLRCSPKSGHDTVSWYQQALGQGPQFIFQYYEEEERQRGNFPDRFSGHQFPNYSSELNVNALLLGDSALYLCASSDRTGNSNQPQHFGDGTRLSIL.

The rearrangement joins TRBV12-3 or TRBV12-4 to TRBJ2-3, with 11 bases fitting TRBD1. V lost 5 bases, J lost 4 bases, and 8 bases stayed unmatched. The CDR3 length is 16 residues. The DNA for the CDR3 is TGTGCCAGCAGTCGCGGACAGGGGGCTGGGGCAGATACGCAGTATTTT. It codes for CASSRGQGAGADTQYF.

Concerning this clonotype: This may be a read error, as it is one base from a much larger clone. The chain links TRBV5-1 to TRBJ2-5, with D maybe TRBD1 (6 bases). Germline CDR1 SGHRS, CDR2 YFSETQ. Trimming shortened V by 0 bases and J by 6 bases, and 12 bases separated the two germline ends. The CDR3 length is 14 residues. CDR3: CASSLVAGVKTQYF. The CDR3 region has the DNA TGCGCCAGCAGCTTGGTGGCAGGGGTCAAGACCCAGTACTTC.

A few counts support this clonotype. The rearrangement joins TRBV28 to TRBJ2-5; 10 positions agree with TRBD2. The V gene's germline CDR1 is MDHEN and CDR2 SYDVKM. The J segment lost 0 bases and the V segment lost 6 bases, leaving 1 base of the junction unmatched. This CDR3 region has 14 residues. The CDR3 spells CASRGTSDQETQYF. CDR3 coding DNA: TGTGCCAGCAGAGGGACTAGCGACCAAGAGACCCAGTACTTC.

This clonotype was detected once. This chain uses TRBV20-1 with TRBJ2-5; no clear D. The germline gives CDR1 DFQATT, CDR2 SNEGSKA (reference sequence). Trimming cost V 0 bases and J 5 bases, with 4 bases left between them. The CDR3 covers 11 residues. DNA for the CDR3: TGCAGTGCTAGAGATCTTGAGACCCAGTACTTC. As protein: CSARDLETQYF.

The chain carries TRBV7-8 and TRBJ2-3; the match to TRBD2 covers 10 bases. From germline, CDR1 is SGHVS and CDR2 FQNEAQ. The CDR3 covers 15 residues. V was clipped by 6 bases and J by 1 base; unmatched bases: 4. The CDR3 DNA is TGTGCCAGCAGGACTGGACTAGCGGGCACAGATACGCAGTATTTT. Amino acids: CASRTGLAGTDTQYF. Together with reference TRBV7-8 and TRBJ2-3, the CDR3 gives the full variable domain: GAGVSQSPRYKVAKRGQDVALRCDPISGHVSLFWYQQALGQGPEFLTYFQNEAQLDKSGLPSDRFFAERPEGSVSTLKIQRTQQEDSAVYLCASRTGLAGTDTQYFGPGTRLTVL.

This clonotype was counted many times. The chain is built from TRBV11-3 and TRBJ2-3; the D gene could be TRBD1 or TRBD2 (5 bases each). The CDR3 loop spans 13 amino acids. V was pared by 4 bases and J by 2 bases, with 7 bases between. Germline V gene sequence: CDR1 SGHNT, CDR2 YENEEA. The CDR3 coding sequence is TGTGCCAGCAGCTCGGGACCCACAGATACGCAGTATTTT. It specifies CASSSGPTDTQYF.

For this clonotype: A much larger clone is a single base away; this may be a read error. The chain is built from TRBV2 and TRBJ2-5; D perhaps matches TRBD1 (5 bases). The CDR3 contains 15 residues. The V end was cut by 6 bases, the J end by 3 bases, with 17 bases between. The germline V gene encodes CDR1 SNHLY and CDR2 FYNNEI. CDR3 in DNA: TGTGCCAGCAGGAGGACATGGCAAGGGGAAGAGACCCAGTACTTC. Residues: CASRRTWQGEETQYF.

As regards this clonotype: A read error may be the cause here, since a much bigger clone is one base away. The chain has TRBV6-1 and TRBJ2-1; D possibly corresponds to TRBD2 (5 bases). The V gene's germline CDR1 is MNHNS and CDR2 SASEGT. This CDR3 comprises 12 residues. The CDR3 reads CASTRGDNGQFF. The CDR3, as DNA: TGTGCCAGCACCCGGGGAGACAATGGGCAGTTCTTC.

This clonotype occurred many times. The DNA of the CDR3 is TGTGCCAGCAGCTCTACTCGACAGGGGAACTATGGCTACACCTTC. Protein sequence: CASSSTRQGNYGYTF. V and J are TRBV11-2 and TRBJ1-2; 8 bases match TRBD1. The germline V gene has CDR1 SGHAT and CDR2 FQNNGV. This CDR3 comprises 15 residues. V shed 4 bases and J 2 bases; nucleotides not matched to a gene: 6.

Ten or more counts support this clonotype. The chain uses TRBV20-1 and TRBJ2-5, with 10 bases identical to TRBD2. CDR1 and CDR2 from the germline V gene are DFQATT and SNEGSKA (reference sequence). The V and J ends lost 2 bases and 4 bases, in that order; junction bases with no gene match: 7. The CDR3 runs to 15 residues. The CDR3 loop is CSARYTSGTGETQYF. The CDR3 DNA sequence: TGCAGTGCTAGATACACTAGCGGGACGGGAGAGACCCAGTACTTC.

This clonotype showed up many times. The chain couples TRBV9 to TRBJ2-7; 15 bases agree with TRBD2. With V trimmed by 3 bases and J by 3 bases, 4 bases remained unmatched. This CDR3 is built from 16 residues. Germline V gene data show CDR1 as SGDLS and CDR2 as YYNGEE. CDR3 loop: CASSEGLAGGYYEQYF. CDR3 sequence (DNA): TGTGCCAGCAGCGAGGGACTAGCGGGAGGCTACTACGAGCAGTACTTC.

The V gene is TRBV7-3, the J gene TRBJ1-2; D is possibly TRBD1 (6 bases). The germline gives CDR1 SGHTA, CDR2 FQGTGA. There are 13 residues in the CDR3. V lost 8 bases and J 8 bases, leaving 18 bases between the germline ends. Written as DNA, the CDR3 is TGTGCCAGCTCTAGGACAGCCATGGACGGCTACACCTTC. Protein product: CASSRTAMDGYTF.

This clonotype was observed a few times. This chain joins TRBV30 and TRBJ1-1; D gene ambiguous. CDR1 GTSNPN and CDR2 SVGIG come from the germline V gene (reference sequence). Trimming pared 2 bases from V and 1 base from J, leaving 5 bases between. The CDR3 has 12 amino acids. The CDR3 loop reads CAWSWANTEAFF. The CDR3 DNA sequence: TGTGCCTGGAGTTGGGCGAACACTGAAGCTTTCTTT.

This clonotype showed up many times. The gene calls are TRBV7-9 and TRBJ2-7; 8 positions match TRBD1. In germline, CDR1 is SEHNR, CDR2 FQNEAQ (reference sequence). The J segment lost 3 bases and the V segment lost 5 bases, leaving 12 bases of the junction unmatched. CDR3 size: 16 residues. Written as DNA, the CDR3 is TGTGCCAGCAGCCAGGGGTCGGGACAGGCCTTCTACGAGCAGTACTTC. It codes for CASSQGSGQAFYEQYF.

V is TRBV3-1 and J is TRBJ2-1; TRBD2 matches at 9 bases. Trimming at V came to 3 bases and at J to 2 bases, leaving 8 bases not matched to a gene. Germline assignment: CDR1 LGHDT and CDR2 YNNKEL (reference sequence). CDR3 length: 17 residues. CDR3 nucleotide sequence: TGTGCCAGCAGCCATTTCAGGACTAGCGCCACCTACAATGAGCAGTTCTTC. Its translation is CASSHFRTSATYNEQFF.

Note on this clonotype: A read error may produce the germline difference seen at one junction end. The chain joins TRBV11-1 to TRBJ1-2; perhaps TRBD1 as D (6 bases). Germline CDR1 reads SGHAT; CDR2 reads FQDESV (reference sequence). This CDR3 spans 13 amino acids. Here the CDR3 reads CASSLRQVFGCTF. CDR3 DNA: TGTGCCAGCAGCTTAAGACAGGTGTTTGGCTGCACCTTC. Using reference TRBV11-1 and TRBJ1-2 for the parts outside the CDR3, the full variable domain is EAEVAQSPRYKITEKSQAVAFWCDPISGHATLYWYRQILGQGPELLVQFQDESVVDDSQLPKDRFSAERLKGVDSTLKIQPAELGDSAMYLCASSLRQVFGCTFGSGTRLTVV.

The chain has TRBV28 and TRBJ2-7, with 7 bases lining up with TRBD1. This CDR3 is built from 16 residues. Germline V lookup: CDR1 MDHEN, CDR2 SYDVKM. V lost 7 bases, J lost 2 bases, and 14 bases stayed unmatched. CDR3 nucleotide sequence: TGTGCCAGCACCCCTGCCGGGGACAGCCCTCCCTACGAGCAGTACTTC. It specifies CASTPAGDSPPYEQYF.

This chain uses TRBV30 with TRBJ1-1, with TRBD1 identical over 7 bases. Unmatched junction bases numbered 5, after V lost 4 bases and J lost 3 bases. The CDR3 is 13 residues long. The germline V gene encodes CDR1 GTSNPN and CDR2 SVGIG (reference sequence). DNA for the CDR3: TGTGCCTGGACTAGGGGGACAGACACTGAAGCTTTCTTT. Residues: CAWTRGTDTEAFF.

The rearrangement uses TRBV6-1 and TRBJ1-1; TRBD1 might be the D (5 bases). Germline lookup yields CDR1 MNHNS and CDR2 SASEGT. The CDR3 contains 13 residues. Trimming took off 4 bases at V and 9 bases at J, with 15 bases between the two ends. This chain's CDR3 is CASSVGTHSQAFF. Here the CDR3 DNA reads TGTGCCAGCAGTGTCGGGACTCACAGCCAAGCTTTCTTT.

The CDR3 nucleotides are TGTGCTAGTGGTTTGCCAGGGTTAGGTCAGCCCCAGCATTTT. Translation gives CASGLPGLGQPQHF. The rearrangement joins TRBV12-5 to TRBJ1-5; D perhaps matches TRBD1 (5 bases). Trimming removed 2 bases at V and 6 bases at J, with 11 bases between. Per germline, CDR1 LGHNT and CDR2 FRNRAP. The CDR3 consists of 14 residues.